The 19 T cell receptor beta chains reported below all come from one sample, sequenced in a study of shared clonotypes between healthy human individuals. Sequenced by immunoSEQ multiplex PCR; TCRdb stores in-frame clones only, minus some. The data hold 640,000 or so clones, with 60% to 80% observed a single time. Source material: memory CD4+ T cells sorted from blood. Subset noted: CD45RA-negative fraction. These receptors were obtained from a woman aged 25 to 45 in good health.

The chain employs TRBV6-6 and TRBJ2-1; 10 bases align to TRBD2. CDR1 is MNHNY and CDR2 is SVGAGI in the germline V gene (reference sequence). The CDR3 runs 16 residues. J was trimmed by 4 bases and V by 2 bases; bases with no gene match: 5. CDR3 in DNA: TGTGCCAGCAGTTACGGAGCGGGAGGGCGATACAATGAGCAGTTCTTC. Translating it yields CASSYGAGGRYNEQFF.

V gene TRBV4-2 combines with J gene TRBJ1-3, with 8 bases identical to TRBD1. There are 16 residues in the CDR3. Germline V gene data show CDR1 as LGHNA and CDR2 as YNFKEQ. V shed 1 base and J 0 bases; nucleotides not matched to a gene: 2. The CDR3 loop reads CASSQAGQGSGNTIYF. In nucleotides, the CDR3 is TGTGCCAGCAGCCAAGCCGGACAGGGCTCTGGAAACACCATATATTTT.

The chain carries TRBV6-6 and TRBJ1-2; TRBD1 agrees at 8 bases. V shed 6 bases and J 3 bases; nucleotides not matched to a gene: 9. There are 15 residues in the CDR3. From germline, CDR1 is MNHNY and CDR2 SVGAGI (reference sequence). The DNA for the CDR3 is TGTGCCAGCAGCATAGGACAGGGAAGGGACTATGGCTACACCTTC. It yields the protein CASSIGQGRDYGYTF.

The genes are TRBV20-1 and TRBJ1-1, with D perhaps matching TRBD1 (6 bases). CDR3 length equals 11 residues. With 5 bases removed from V and 7 bases from J, the gap between germline ends came to 11 bases. Germline CDR1 and CDR2: DFQATT and SNEGSKA (reference sequence). CDR3 DNA: TGCAGTGCTGAAACAGGGCTTGAAGCTTTCTTT. Encoded protein: CSAETGLEAFF.

The chain uses TRBV9 and TRBJ2-1; TRBD2 matches at 8 bases. V shed 4 bases, J shed 4 bases, and the junction held 7 bases outside the gene matches. The V gene's germline CDR1 is SGDLS and CDR2 YYNGEE. The CDR3 extends over 15 amino acids. DNA of the CDR3: TGTGCCAGCAGCCCACCGGGACTAGGTTACAATGAGCAGTTCTTC. It is translated as CASSPPGLGYNEQFF.

The chain recombines TRBV7-9 with TRBJ2-7, with 9 bases fitting TRBD1. The trim removed 5 bases at V and 4 bases at J, leaving 3 bases unmatched. CDR1 and CDR2 from the germline V gene are SEHNR and FQNEAQ (reference sequence). The CDR3 has 13 amino acids. The CDR3 region has the DNA TGTGCCAGCAGCAGACAGGGGGAATACGAGCAGTACTTC. This gives the protein CASSRQGEYEQYF.

V is TRBV5-1 and J is TRBJ2-7, with D maybe TRBD1 (6 bases). Germline-derived CDR1 and CDR2 are SGHRS and YFSETQ. V was pared by 4 bases and J by 6 bases, with 14 bases between. This CDR3 region has 13 residues. As DNA, the CDR3 is TGCGCCAGCAGCCCTTATGGGGGCTTCGAGCAGTACTTC. It codes for CASSPYGGFEQYF.

This chain joins TRBV5-1 and TRBJ2-1; D is uncertain. This CDR3 is 16 amino acids long. The V end lost 0 bases, the J end lost 0 bases, and 10 bases lay between the germline ends. Germline assignment: CDR1 SGHRS and CDR2 YFSETQ. CDR3 amino acids: CASSLAGYSSYNEQFF. The CDR3 bases are TGCGCCAGCAGCTTGGCGGGTTATAGCTCCTACAATGAGCAGTTCTTC.

The rearrangement links TRBV7-6 to TRBJ2-6; D is ambiguous. CDR3 length: 14 residues. Germline V gene data show CDR1 as SGHVS and CDR2 as FNYEAQ. Trimming left V 2 bases short and J 0 bases short, with 2 bases between. The CDR3, as DNA: TGTGCCAGCAGCTTAAGCTCTGGGGCCAACGTCCTGACTTTC. It specifies CASSLSSGANVLTF.

The chain links TRBV18 to TRBJ2-1, with D unclear. V was clipped by 6 bases and J by 4 bases, with 10 bases between them. Germline V CDR1 and CDR2: KGHSH, LQKENI. This CDR3 contains 13 residues. The CDR3 DNA is TGTGCCAGCTCGGGCGGTCGGTACAATGAGCAGTTCTTC. The encoded protein is CASSGGRYNEQFF.

This clone appeared once. The chain links TRBV5-1 to TRBJ2-1; 14 bases agree with TRBD2. Trimming removed 1 base from V and 5 bases from J; junction bases left unmatched: 8. The CDR3 runs 18 residues. CDR1 is SGHRS and CDR2 is YFSETQ in the germline V gene. CDR3 sequence reads: CASSLKGLAGVGDNEQFF. The CDR3 region has the DNA TGCGCCAGCAGCTTGAAGGGACTAGCGGGAGTCGGGGACAATGAGCAGTTCTTC.

This CDR3 reads CASSFQGENTGELFF. The CDR3 coding sequence is TGCGCCAGCAGCTTCCAGGGGGAAAACACCGGGGAGCTGTTTTTT. The genes are TRBV5-1 and TRBJ2-2, with 7 bases aligning to TRBD1. The CDR3 has 15 amino acids. Trimming at V came to 2 bases and at J to 2 bases, leaving 3 bases not matched to a gene. Germline lookup yields CDR1 SGHRS and CDR2 YFSETQ.

J is TRBJ2-3 and V is TRBV4-2; 8 nucleotides align to TRBD2. The CDR3 has 13 amino acids. J gave up 7 bases and V 3 bases, and 3 bases lay outside the gene matches. CDR1 and CDR2 from the germline V gene are LGHNA and YNFKEQ. The CDR3 here is CASSHVSGNTQYF. The CDR3 region has the DNA TGTGCCAGCAGCCACGTTAGCGGGAATACGCAGTATTTT.

Details on this clone: This likely reflects a read error, since a far larger clone is one base away. Other DNA variants within this sample encode the same CDR3. The chain is built from TRBV25-1 and TRBJ1-1; D remains ambiguous. The CDR3 covers 14 residues. Germline values: CDR1 MGHDK, CDR2 SYGVNS. V was pared by 4 bases and J by 4 bases, with 13 bases between. Here the CDR3 reads CASSAPSRGTEAFF. CDR3 in DNA: TGTGCCAGCAGTGCGCCCTCAAGAGGCACTGAAGCTTTCTTT.

This clone appeared once. The chain combines TRBV10-1 with TRBJ2-3; D is undetermined. Germline V gives CDR1 WNHNN, CDR2 SYGVQD (reference sequence). The V end lost 4 bases, the J end lost 4 bases, and 9 bases lay between the germline ends. This CDR3 contains 13 residues. The CDR3: CASSARVPDTQYF. The CDR3 nucleotides read TGCGCCAGCAGTGCAAGGGTTCCAGATACGCAGTATTTT.

This rearrangement joins TRBV6-1 to TRBJ2-1, with 10 bases identical to TRBD1. J was trimmed by 7 bases and V by 6 bases; bases with no gene match: 6. The germline gives CDR1 MNHNS, CDR2 SASEGT. The CDR3 totals 14 residues. CDR3 in amino acids: CASSGGGQGNEQFF. The CDR3 bases are TGTGCCAGCAGCGGGGGGGGACAGGGGAATGAGCAGTTCTTC.

This clone was counted a single time. This chain uses TRBV12-5 with TRBJ2-2; D remains unclear. Trimming cost V 1 base and J 6 bases, with 21 bases left between them. The germline CDR1 and CDR2 sequences are LGHNT and FRNRAP. There are 18 residues in the CDR3. The chain's CDR3 is CASGLARPGELLAGELFF. CDR3 bases: TGTGCTAGTGGTTTGGCCCGGCCCGGTGAGCTCCTGGCCGGGGAGCTGTTTTTT.

V and J are TRBV28 and TRBJ1-5; D remains unclear. Germline loops: CDR1 MDHEN, CDR2 SYDVKM. V was trimmed by 7 bases and J by 1 base, leaving 11 bases between them. The CDR3 loop spans 14 amino acids. Written as DNA, the CDR3 is TGTGCCAGCAAACCGGGAGGAAGCAATCAGCCCCAGCATTTT. Protein sequence: CASKPGGSNQPQHF.

The chain has TRBV29-1 and TRBJ2-1; D is undetermined. V lost 5 bases and J 2 bases, leaving 7 bases between the germline ends. This CDR3 comprises 12 residues. CDR1 is SQVTM and CDR2 is ANQGSEA in the germline V gene. This CDR3 reads CSVMGTYNEQFF. The CDR3 DNA follows: TGCAGCGTTATGGGGACCTACAATGAGCAGTTCTTC.